The source of this T cell receptor (beta chain) is a study of pediatric ulcerative colitis (dated by TCRdb to between 2017 and 2020). Some background on the complete study: Several ulcerative colitis patients had pancolitis and two had left-sided colitis, with histology consistent with ulcerative colitis in all. Using the Pediatric Ulcerative Colitis Activity Index, two patients were classed as having mild disease, four as having moderate disease and three as having acute severe colitis. Under 10 newly diagnosed, treatment-naive pediatric ulcerative colitis patients and four non-IBD control children each provided paired blood and rectal samples.

This clone showed up just once. Its antigen target is currently unknown. Qualities for individual bases were not recorded, and no much larger clone is one base off. Beyond this particular receptor, the publication reports: For technical reasons, substantially fewer templates were yielded by the blood samples of two patients, and these blood samples were excluded from blood-rectal overlap analysis. Repertoires were derived from total lymphocyte DNA, so rare subsets such as regulatory T cells may have patterns not reflected. Only a handful of individuals were included in the healthy control group, which was small. Features of the rectal repertoire distinguished controls, mild-moderate colitis patients and acute severe colitis patients, and in acute severe colitis, rectal diversity was reduced because of clonal expansions. Autologous blood-rectal clonal overlap was significantly higher in ulcerative colitis patients than in controls, suggesting increased T cell trafficking to inflamed tissue. A couple of rectal CDR3 clonotypes were present in all ulcerative colitis patients and in none of the controls.

Ulcerative colitis patients had received no immunosuppressive medication before the diagnostic colonoscopy. A blood sample was drawn at the time of the colonoscopy. The Wizard kit (Promega) was used to extract genomic DNA from the blood and intestinal samples. CDR1 and CDR2 are drawn from the germline V gene: KGHSH, LQKENI. The cysteine opens and the phenylalanine closes a CDR3 of 15 amino acids. The kept DNA is CDR3 alone, 45 bases in frame from the first base. V is pared back by 2 bases and J by 1 base, with 11 bases lying between the germline termini. Through the immunoSEQ TRB Survey service, multiplex V and J primers were used to amplify rearranged CDR3 beta regions from genomic DNA. Survey-level sequencing depth of up to 500,000 reads per sample was used to keep depth equal across samples. The libraries were purified and pooled, then sequenced using Illumina technology. As for the original processing: immunoSEQ online tools were used for productive clonality, sample overlap, pairwise scatters, CDR3 beta length, V/D/J gene usage and productiveness. Calculated diversity was the number of unique rearrangements divided by total templates times 100; Shannon and Simpson indices were also computed. Principal component analysis used the R prcomp function and ggbiplot package on Z-score normalized data. Blood-rectal clonal overlap within each subject was quantified with Morisita's index. TCRdb obtained this table from immuneACCESS and retained in-frame rearrangements with V and J assigned. These tables miss some clones; where compared with another copy, unresolved V genes account for less than half of the shortfall, and the remainder is unexplained. The V and J calls and the clone size are those of that table, but D and trimming were determined from the DNA. The sample includes approximately 14,000 clones, with about 87% observed a single time. The leading ten clones occupy 0.98% of the sample.

The origin of this receptor is a boy between 10 and 17 years old with moderate ulcerative colitis. This sequence uses TRBV18 and TRBJ1-1; matching of 6 bases hints at TRBD1 as the D gene. Input material: blood. The DNA sequence is TGTGCCAGCTCACCAAATCCGACAGGGAACACTGAAGCTTTCTTT. This encodes CASSPNPTGNTEAFF.